Below, 27 T cell receptor beta chains from the same sample are listed, as sequenced in a study of shared clonotypes between healthy human individuals. Generated by immunoSEQ multiplex PCR, the TCRdb table keeps only in-frame clones and is missing some. Of about 1 million clones in the sample, roughly 75% are singletons; the top ten hold approximately 1.5%. The sample taken for sequencing was memory CD4+ T cells sorted from blood. Subset here: CD45RA-negative fraction. These TCRs come from a man between 18 and 29 years old in good health.

This clone has more than one count but fewer than ten. The genes are TRBV2 and TRBJ2-5, with D perhaps TRBD2 (6 bases). The CDR3 loop spans 14 amino acids. V was pared by 6 bases and J by 4 bases, with 15 bases between. Germline CDR1 SNHLY, CDR2 FYNNEI. CDR3 sequence: CASRSGAHAETQYF. As DNA, the CDR3 is TGTGCCAGCAGGTCGGGAGCCCACGCAGAGACCCAGTACTTC.

The genes are TRBV6-6 and TRBJ2-2; 7 bases map to TRBD2. The length of the CDR3 is 14 residues. V lost 8 bases to trimming and J lost 4 bases; unmatched junction nucleotides: 7. The germline gives CDR1 MNHNY, CDR2 SVGAGI (reference sequence). The CDR3 nucleotides are TGTGCCAGCGTAAAGAGCGGGGCCACCGGGGAGCTGTTTTTT. Its protein product is CASVKSGATGELFF.

Worth noting for this clone: The sample carries other DNA sequences with the same CDR3. CDR3 sequence (DNA): TGTGCCAGCAGCGTAGGCCCCTCCTACAATGAGCAGTTCTTC. Translating gives CASSVGPSYNEQFF. The chain couples TRBV9 to TRBJ2-1; D not certain. The CDR3 is made up of 14 amino acids. V dropped 0 bases and J dropped 0 bases, with 4 bases sitting between them. Germline CDR1 SGDLS, CDR2 YYNGEE.

This clone was observed a few times. The V and J genes are TRBV7-9 and TRBJ1-2, with 9 positions matching TRBD1. V trimming: 2 bases; J trimming: 4 bases; junction bases outside the gene matches: 8. The CDR3 extends over 16 amino acids. CDR1 and CDR2 from the germline V gene are SEHNR and FQNEAQ (reference sequence). The DNA of the CDR3 is TGTGCCAGCAGCTTAAATCGGGGACAGGGATCCTATGGCTACACCTTC. It codes for CASSLNRGQGSYGYTF.

The gene calls are TRBV2 and TRBJ2-1, with a weak D call TRBD1 (6 bases). V was trimmed by 6 bases and J by 5 bases, leaving 11 bases between them. CDR3 length equals 13 residues. From germline, CDR1 is SNHLY and CDR2 FYNNEI. CDR3 sequence: CASRGQGNNEQFF. Here the CDR3 DNA reads TGTGCCAGCAGAGGGCAGGGGAACAATGAGCAGTTCTTC. Looking up the rest from reference TRBV2 and TRBJ2-1 gives the full variable domain: EPEVTQTPSHQVTQMGQEVILRCVPISNHLYFYWYRQILGQKVEFLVSFYNNEISEKSEIFDDQFSVERPDGSNFTLKIRSTKLEDSAMYFCASRGQGNNEQFFGPGTRLTVL.

The genes are TRBV7-2 and TRBJ1-2; 7 positions agree with TRBD1. There are 15 residues in the CDR3. Germline CDR1 SGHTA, CDR2 FQGNSA. Trimming at V came to 6 bases and at J to 4 bases, leaving 11 bases not matched to a gene. This CDR3 is CASSIQGGEFYGYTF. The CDR3 DNA follows: TGTGCCAGCAGTATACAAGGGGGCGAGTTCTATGGCTACACCTTC. Full variable domain (rest looked up from reference TRBV7-2 and TRBJ1-2): GAGVSQSPSNKVTEKGKDVELRCDPISGHTALYWYRQSLGQGLEFLIYFQGNSAPDKSGLPSDRFSAERTGGSVSTLTIQRTQQEDSAVYLCASSIQGGEFYGYTFGSGTRLTVV.

There are a few counts of this clone. The chain employs TRBV4-3 and TRBJ1-2; D is uncertain. Deletions cut 2 bases from V and 5 bases from J, with 9 bases between. Per germline, CDR1 LGHNA and CDR2 YSLEER. This CDR3 has 13 residues. CDR3 bases: TGCGCCAGCAGCCAACTCGGAGAGTATGGCTACACCTTC. It specifies CASSQLGEYGYTF.

V gene TRBV18 combines with J gene TRBJ2-1, with 8 bases lining up with TRBD1. In germline, CDR1 is KGHSH, CDR2 LQKENI. The CDR3 is 15 residues long. V lost 6 bases and J lost 7; bases outside the gene matches: 11. The CDR3 DNA sequence: TGTGCCAGCTCCCCCCAAGGGCAGGGGGCTAATGAGCAGTTCTTC. Residues: CASSPQGQGANEQFF.

This clone was observed many times. V usage is TRBV6-5 and J usage is TRBJ1-4; D unclear. Germline CDR1 reads MNHEY; CDR2 reads SVGAGI. The CDR3 runs to 14 residues. With 6 bases removed from V and 0 bases from J, the gap between germline ends came to 8 bases. CDR3 sequence: CASSRTSTNEKLFF. The CDR3 bases are TGTGCCAGCAGCAGGACCTCAACTAATGAAAAACTGTTTTTT.

In this sample, this clone turned up many times. V is TRBV28 and J is TRBJ2-4; the D gene is possibly TRBD1 (6 bases). The CDR3 extends over 11 amino acids. Germline lookup yields CDR1 MDHEN and CDR2 SYDVKM. Trimming removed 5 bases at V and 9 bases at J, with 8 bases between. The CDR3 nucleotides are TGTGCCAGCAGTACAGGGTCCATTCAGTACTTC. Residues: CASSTGSIQYF. The full variable domain, its missing parts supplied by reference TRBV28 and TRBJ2-4, is DVKVTQSSRYLVKRTGEKVFLECVQDMDHENMFWYRQDPGLGLRLIYFSYDVKMKEKGDIPEGYSVSREKKERFSLILESASTNQTSMYLCASSTGSIQYFGAGTRLSVL.

The gene calls are TRBV21-1 and TRBJ2-4; the table's D call TRBD2 went unverified against the DNA. TRBV21-1 corresponds to a pseudogene. CDR3 length equals 18 residues. The CDR3 region is CASIGRGGRALTKNIQYF. The CDR3 DNA sequence: TGTGCCAGCATTGGGCGGGGAGGGCGCGCGTTGACCAAAAACATTCAGTACTTC.

The rearrangement uses TRBV5-1 and TRBJ1-1; D ambiguous. V lost 4 bases and J lost 0, with 10 bases in between. The CDR3 extends over 14 amino acids. CDR1 and CDR2 (germline): SGHRS, YFSETQ. CDR3 region: CASSAQSVNTEAFF. The DNA of the CDR3 is TGCGCCAGCAGCGCCCAGTCCGTGAACACTGAAGCTTTCTTT.

This chain joins TRBV11-2 and TRBJ1-2; D remains unclear. This CDR3 is 13 amino acids long. Trimming pared 3 bases from V and 7 bases from J, leaving 12 bases between. Germline V gives CDR1 SGHAT, CDR2 FQNNGV. The CDR3 loop is CASSFGQSSGYTF. The CDR3, as DNA: TGTGCCAGCAGCTTTGGGCAGTCCAGTGGCTACACCTTC.

The chain couples TRBV11-2 to TRBJ1-2; 7 positions agree with TRBD1. The CDR3 extends over 15 amino acids. The J segment lost 7 bases and the V segment lost 5 bases, leaving 13 bases of the junction unmatched. Germline loops: CDR1 SGHAT, CDR2 FQNNGV. The CDR3 DNA follows: TGTGCCAGCAGCCCTATCGCTACAGGGGTCGGTGGCTACACCTTC. Amino acid sequence: CASSPIATGVGGYTF.

This clone occurred a few times. The V call is TRBV6-5, the J call TRBJ2-7; D is ambiguous. CDR1 and CDR2 (germline): MNHEY, SVGAGI. This CDR3 is built from 13 residues. V gave up 8 bases and J gave up 2 bases, with 13 bases separating them. CDR3 in DNA: TGTGCCAGCTCAAGGCCTGCTCCCTACGAGCAGTACTTC. Translated: CASSRPAPYEQYF.

This clone has at least ten counts. The same CDR3 is also encoded by other DNA sequences in this sample. The V call is TRBV11-1, the J call TRBJ1-1; D perhaps matches TRBD1 (5 bases). This CDR3 has 15 amino acids. V lost 1 base and J 1 base, leaving 10 bases between the germline ends. The germline gives CDR1 SGHAT, CDR2 FQDESV (reference sequence). As DNA, the CDR3 is TGTGCCAGCAGCTTAGGCCGGGGGACGAACACTGAAGCTTTCTTT. Translating gives CASSLGRGTNTEAFF.

This chain joins TRBV7-2 and TRBJ2-2; TRBD2 aligns across 9 bases. The germline gives CDR1 SGHTA, CDR2 FQGNSA. Trimming cost V 2 bases and J 13 bases; bases outside gene matches: 8. CDR3 length: 14 amino acids. The CDR3 here is CASSLSVGLARLFF. The CDR3 nucleotides are TGTGCCAGCAGCTTATCAGTCGGACTAGCGAGGCTGTTTTTT.

This clone is a singleton in its sample. The genes are TRBV30 and TRBJ2-6, with unresolved D. In germline, CDR1 is GTSNPN, CDR2 SVGIG (reference sequence). The CDR3 is 19 residues long. V was cut by 4 bases and J by 4 bases, with 26 bases left in between. The CDR3 loop reads CAWTGPWVGLPSGANVLTF. The CDR3 DNA reads TGTGCCTGGACCGGACCGTGGGTAGGGTTGCCCTCGGGGGCCAACGTCCTGACTTTC.

The rearrangement uses TRBV11-3 and TRBJ1-5; D is ambiguous. Trimming removed 3 bases at V and 5 bases at J, with 11 bases between. Per the germline V gene, CDR1 is SGHNT and CDR2 is YENEEA. The CDR3 covers 14 residues. The CDR3 sequence: CASSFGDGDQPQHF. The CDR3 nucleotides read TGTGCCAGCAGCTTCGGGGATGGGGATCAGCCCCAGCATTTT. Filled out from reference TRBV11-3 and TRBJ1-5, the complete variable domain reads EAGVVQSPRYKIIEKKQPVAFWCNPISGHNTLYWYLQNLGQGPELLIRYENEEAVDDSQLPKDRFSAERLKGVDSTLKIQPAELGDSAVYLCASSFGDGDQPQHFGDGTRLSIL.

Only a few counts were recorded for this clone. The chain recombines TRBV2 with TRBJ2-6; D gene uncertain. Germline V gene sequence: CDR1 SNHLY, CDR2 FYNNEI. The germline V and J ends were trimmed by 7 bases and 4 bases, with 11 bases remaining between them. The CDR3 is 14 amino acids. CDR3 sequence: CASTMQSGANVLTF. The DNA for the CDR3 is TGTGCCAGCACGATGCAATCCGGGGCCAACGTCCTGACTTTC.

The gene calls are TRBV7-8 and TRBJ1-5; D is undetermined. In germline, CDR1 is SGHVS, CDR2 FQNEAQ. This CDR3 is 18 amino acids long. Trimming shortened V by 11 bases and J by 1 base, and 27 bases separated the two germline ends. The CDR3 region is CASFAVVWGIGSNQPQHF. As DNA, the CDR3 is TGTGCCTCTTTCGCTGTTGTGTGGGGAATAGGAAGCAATCAGCCCCAGCATTTT.

This clone was seen ten or more times. This rearrangement joins TRBV13 to TRBJ2-3; 8 bases are a match to TRBD2. Per germline, CDR1 PRHDT and CDR2 FYEKMQ (reference sequence). After removal of 5 bases from V and 5 bases from J, the junction contained 15 bases not matched to a gene. There are 17 residues in the CDR3. CDR3 sequence reads: CASSPPKSGGGGDTQYF. The CDR3 region has the DNA TGTGCCAGCAGCCCCCCCAAGTCGGGGGGGGGAGGAGATACGCAGTATTTT.

This chain links TRBV2 with TRBJ2-5; D gene ambiguous. The ends were cut back, 4 bases at V and 5 bases at J, with 20 bases in the middle. Per the germline V gene, CDR1 is SNHLY and CDR2 is FYNNEI. The CDR3 totals 16 residues. Here the CDR3 DNA reads TGTGCCAGCAGTGGTATTACACCCAATCCTTCGGAGACCCAGTACTTC. As protein: CASSGITPNPSETQYF.

This chain connects TRBV5-7 to TRBJ1-4; the D is unclear. TRBV5-7 is identified as an open reading frame with a role that is uncertain. The V end was cut by 4 bases, the J end by 14 bases, with 24 bases between. The CDR3 loop spans 15 amino acids. CDR3 sequence reads: CASSPTTGFGRRLFF. DNA for the CDR3: TGTGCCAGCAGCCCTACAACGGGCTTCGGACGGAGGCTGTTTTTT.

The gene calls are TRBV19 and TRBJ1-5, with TRBD1 matching 7 bases. The CDR3 runs to 14 residues. J lost 2 bases, V lost 7 bases, and 5 bases had no gene match. Germline CDR1 is LNHDA and CDR2 is SQIVND (reference sequence). For the CDR3, the DNA is TGTGCCAGTACCTCCCAGGGGGGCAATCAGCCCCAGCATTTT. Translating gives CASTSQGGNQPQHF.

The chain links TRBV30 to TRBJ2-1, with TRBD2 identical over 7 bases. The CDR3 contains 15 residues. Germline V lookup: CDR1 GTSNPN, CDR2 SVGIG (reference sequence). After removal of 4 bases from V and 4 bases from J, the junction contained 10 bases not matched to a gene. For the CDR3, the DNA is TGTGCCTGGACCGGACGCGGGAGCGGTTACAATGAGCAGTTCTTC. Translated: CAWTGRGSGYNEQFF. The whole variable domain, filled in from reference TRBV30 and TRBJ2-1, reads SQTIHQWPATLVQPVGSPLSLECTVEGTSNPNLYWYRQAAGRGLQLLFYSVGIGQISSEVPQNLSASRPQDRQFILSSKKLLLSDSGFYLCAWTGRGSGYNEQFFGPGTRLTVL.

The chain links TRBV6-1 to TRBJ1-2; D call uncertain. V gave up 1 base and J gave up 5 bases, with 17 bases separating them. The CDR3 loop spans 16 amino acids. In germline, CDR1 is MNHNS, CDR2 SASEGT. The CDR3 nucleotides are TGTGCCAGCAGTGAAGGGGGAACATCGGTGTGGTATGGCTACACCTTC. Translating it yields CASSEGGTSVWYGYTF.